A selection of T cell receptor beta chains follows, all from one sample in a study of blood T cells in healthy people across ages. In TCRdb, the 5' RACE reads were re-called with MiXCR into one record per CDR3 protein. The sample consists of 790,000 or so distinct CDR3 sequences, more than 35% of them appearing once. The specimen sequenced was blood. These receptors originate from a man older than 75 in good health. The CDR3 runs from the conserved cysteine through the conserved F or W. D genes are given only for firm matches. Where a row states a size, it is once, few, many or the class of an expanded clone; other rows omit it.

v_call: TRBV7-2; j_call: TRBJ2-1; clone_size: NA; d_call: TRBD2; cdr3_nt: TGTGCCAGCAGCTTAGTGGCTAGCGGGGGGGGTCCTGATGAGCAGTTCTTC; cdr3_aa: CASSLVASGGGPDEQFF
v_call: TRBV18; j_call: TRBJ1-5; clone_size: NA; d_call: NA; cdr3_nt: TGTGCCAGCTCACCCAGCGATAGCAATCAGCCCCAGCATTTT; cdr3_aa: CASSPSDSNQPQHF
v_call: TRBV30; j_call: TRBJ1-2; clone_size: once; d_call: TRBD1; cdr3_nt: TGTGCCTGGATACGACAGGGTAACTATGGCTACACCTTC; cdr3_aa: CAWIRQGNYGYTF
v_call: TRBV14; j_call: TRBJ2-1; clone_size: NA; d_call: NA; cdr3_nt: TGTGCCAGCTCACCCATGAAAAGGGGCAATGAGCAGTTCTTC; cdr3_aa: CASSPMKRGNEQFF
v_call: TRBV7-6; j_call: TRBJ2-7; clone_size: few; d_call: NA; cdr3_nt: TGTGCCAGCAGCTTGGGGGAGGACCTCTCCTACGAGCAGTACTTC; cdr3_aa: CASSLGEDLSYEQYF
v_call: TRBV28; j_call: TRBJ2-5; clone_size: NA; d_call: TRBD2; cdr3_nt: TGTGCCAGCACCCCTTCAAGGGGACTATACAATGAGCAGTACTTC; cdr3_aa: CASTPSRGLYNEQYF
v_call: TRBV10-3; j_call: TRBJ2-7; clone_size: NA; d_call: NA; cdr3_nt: TGTGCCATCAGCCGGGGCAGGACGATTGCCAGGCACGAGCAGTACTTC; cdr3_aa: CAISRGRTIARHEQYF
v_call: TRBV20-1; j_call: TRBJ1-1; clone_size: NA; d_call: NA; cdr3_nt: TGCAGTGCCTCTTACTGGATTAGGAACACTGAAGCTTTCTTT; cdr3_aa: CSASYWIRNTEAFF
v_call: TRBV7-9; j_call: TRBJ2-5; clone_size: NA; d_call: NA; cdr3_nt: TGTGCCAGCAGAAACGCCAGGGGACGAGGACAAGAGACCCAGTACTTC; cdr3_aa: CASRNARGRGQETQYF
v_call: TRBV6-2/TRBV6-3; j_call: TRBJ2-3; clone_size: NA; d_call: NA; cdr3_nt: TGTGCCAGCGGTTACTCACCCAGGGTCACAGATACGCAGTATTTT; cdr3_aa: CASGYSPRVTDTQYF
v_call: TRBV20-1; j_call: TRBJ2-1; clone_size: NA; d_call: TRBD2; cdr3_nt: TGCAGTGCTAGAGCCCGACTAGCGGGGCCGGATGAGCAGTTCTTC; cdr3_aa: CSARARLAGPDEQFF
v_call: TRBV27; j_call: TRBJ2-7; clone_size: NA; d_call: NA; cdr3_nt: TGTGCCAGCAGTAAGTCATTCCCTTCGGGCGAGCAGTACTTC; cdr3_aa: CASSKSFPSGEQYF
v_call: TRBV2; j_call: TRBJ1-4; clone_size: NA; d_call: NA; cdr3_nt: TGTGCCAGCAGTGTAGAGTGGGAAAAACTGTTTTTT; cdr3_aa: CASSVEWEKLFF
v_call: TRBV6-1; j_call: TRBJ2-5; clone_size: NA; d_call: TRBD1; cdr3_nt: TGTGCCAGCAGTGAAGCCTTGACAGGGGGCCTACAAGAGACCCAGTACTTC; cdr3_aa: CASSEALTGGLQETQYF
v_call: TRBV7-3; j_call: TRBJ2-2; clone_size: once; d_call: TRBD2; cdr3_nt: TGTGCCAGCAGCTCTAGCGGATCAAACACCGGGGAGCTGTTTTTT; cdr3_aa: CASSSSGSNTGELFF
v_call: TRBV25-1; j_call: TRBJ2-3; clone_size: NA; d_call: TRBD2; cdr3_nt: TGTGCCAGCAGTGAACCCTCGGGACTAGCGGGAGGCACAGATACGCAGTATTTT; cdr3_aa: CASSEPSGLAGGTDTQYF
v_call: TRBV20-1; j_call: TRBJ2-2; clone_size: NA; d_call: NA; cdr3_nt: TGCAGTGCTAGAGATAGTCCTAGAAACACCGGGCAGCTGTTTTTT; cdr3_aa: CSARDSPRNTGQLFF
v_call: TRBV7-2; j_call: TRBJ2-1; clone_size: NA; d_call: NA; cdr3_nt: TGTGCCAGCAGCTTAAGCCCCTACCAGGGTAAGGTACATGAGCAGTTCTTC; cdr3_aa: CASSLSPYQGKVHEQFF
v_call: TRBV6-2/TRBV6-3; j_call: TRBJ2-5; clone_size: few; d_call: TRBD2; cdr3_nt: TGTGCCAGCAGTTACTCGAGCGGGGCTGGGGGAGAGACCCAGTACTTC; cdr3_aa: CASSYSSGAGGETQYF
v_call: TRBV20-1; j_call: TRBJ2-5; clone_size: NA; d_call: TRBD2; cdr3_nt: TGCAGTGCCAGACTAGCGGGGATGAAGACCCAGTACTTC; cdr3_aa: CSARLAGMKTQYF
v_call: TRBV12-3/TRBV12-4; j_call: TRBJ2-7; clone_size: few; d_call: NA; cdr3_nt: TGTGCCAGCAGTCCGACCAGGGGTTGGGGCGAGCAGTACTTC; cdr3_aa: CASSPTRGWGEQYF
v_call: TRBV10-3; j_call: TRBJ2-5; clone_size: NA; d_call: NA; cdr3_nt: TGTGCCATCAGCCCCTTGCGGGACTCGGGGGAGCAGTACTTC; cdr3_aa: CAISPLRDSGEQYF
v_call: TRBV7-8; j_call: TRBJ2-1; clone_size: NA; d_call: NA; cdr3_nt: TGTGCCAGCGGAAAAGGAGTCACGGGCGCCTACAATGAGCAGTTCTTC; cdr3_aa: CASGKGVTGAYNEQFF
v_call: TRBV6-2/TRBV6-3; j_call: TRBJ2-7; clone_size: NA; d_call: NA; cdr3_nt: TGTGCCAGCAGTTACCCTACTAGCTACGAGCAGTACTTC; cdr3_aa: CASSYPTSYEQYF
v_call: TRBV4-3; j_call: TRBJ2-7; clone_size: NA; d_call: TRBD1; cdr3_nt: TGCGCCAGCAGCCAAGACCTGACAGGGGGAACAGTATACGAGCAGTACTTC; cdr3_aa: CASSQDLTGGTVYEQYF
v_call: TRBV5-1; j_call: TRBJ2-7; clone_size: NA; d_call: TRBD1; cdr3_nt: TGCGCCAGCAGCTTTCGGGACAGCGACTACGAGCAGTACTTC; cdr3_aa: CASSFRDSDYEQYF
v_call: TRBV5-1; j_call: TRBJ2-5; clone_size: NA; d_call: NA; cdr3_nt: TGCGCCAGCAGCGTGGAAGGGCTCGAGACCCAGTACTTC; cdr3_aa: CASSVEGLETQYF
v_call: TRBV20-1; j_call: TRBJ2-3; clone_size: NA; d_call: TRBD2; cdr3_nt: TGCAGTGCGAACGGGAGGGGCACAGATACGCAGTATTTT; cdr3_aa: CSANGRGTDTQYF
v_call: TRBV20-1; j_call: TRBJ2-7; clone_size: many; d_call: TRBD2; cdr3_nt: TGCAGTGCTGCCACTGATGGACTAGCGGGAGGTGCCTACGAGCAGTACTTC; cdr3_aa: CSAATDGLAGGAYEQYF
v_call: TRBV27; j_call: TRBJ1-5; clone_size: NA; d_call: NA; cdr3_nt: TGTGCCAGCAGTTCCGGTTTAATAGGGGCCAATCAGCCCCAGCATTTT; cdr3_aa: CASSSGLIGANQPQHF
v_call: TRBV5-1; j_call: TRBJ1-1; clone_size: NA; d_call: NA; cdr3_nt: TGCGCCAGCAGCCCTTCGGCAGGAAACACTGAAGCTTTCTTT; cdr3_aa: CASSPSAGNTEAFF
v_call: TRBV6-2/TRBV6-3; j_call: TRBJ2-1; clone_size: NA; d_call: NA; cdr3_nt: TGTGCCAGCAGCCCGGGGAGTCTTACCGAGCAGTTCTTC; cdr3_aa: CASSPGSLTEQFF
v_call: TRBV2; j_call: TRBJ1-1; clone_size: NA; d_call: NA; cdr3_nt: TGTGCCAGCAAAGAGGACGGACGGGTGAACACTGAAGCTTTCTTT; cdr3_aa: CASKEDGRVNTEAFF
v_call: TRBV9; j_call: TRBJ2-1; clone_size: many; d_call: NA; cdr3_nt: TGTGCCAGCAGCCCCAGGGGCGGGAGTGCAGAGCAGTTCTTC; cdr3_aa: CASSPRGGSAEQFF
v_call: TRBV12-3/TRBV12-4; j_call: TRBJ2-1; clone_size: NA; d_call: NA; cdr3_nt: TGTGCCAGCAGTCTCGATAGTGTTGAGCAGTTCTTC; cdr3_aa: CASSLDSVEQFF
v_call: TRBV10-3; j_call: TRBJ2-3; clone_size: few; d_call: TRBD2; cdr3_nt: TGTGCCATCTCGGGAGCGGGAGTTAAAGATACGCAGTATTTT; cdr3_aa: CAISGAGVKDTQYF
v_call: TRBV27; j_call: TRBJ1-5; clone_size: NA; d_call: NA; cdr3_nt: TGTGCCAGCACCCAATGGGGGAATCAGCCCCAGCATTTT; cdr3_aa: CASTQWGNQPQHF
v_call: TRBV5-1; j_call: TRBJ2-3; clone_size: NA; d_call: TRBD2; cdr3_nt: TGCGCCAGCAGCTTGTCGGCGGGGGGGGATAACACAGATACGCAGTATTTT; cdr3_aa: CASSLSAGGDNTDTQYF
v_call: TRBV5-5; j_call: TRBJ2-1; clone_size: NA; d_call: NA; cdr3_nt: TGTGCCAGCTGGGACCTAATCAATGAGCAGTTCTTC; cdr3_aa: CASWDLINEQFF
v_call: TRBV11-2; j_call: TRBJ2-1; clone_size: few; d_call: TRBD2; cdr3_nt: TGTGCCAGCAGTTCTCTAGCGGGTGCCTACAATGAGCAGTTCTTC; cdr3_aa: CASSSLAGAYNEQFF
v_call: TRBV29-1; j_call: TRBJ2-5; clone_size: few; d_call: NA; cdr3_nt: TGCAGCGTCGAACACGGACAAGAGACCCAGTACTTC; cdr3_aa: CSVEHGQETQYF
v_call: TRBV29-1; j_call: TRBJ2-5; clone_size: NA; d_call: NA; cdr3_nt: TGCAGCGTGGAGGGGACGGGTGAAGAGACCCAGTACTTC; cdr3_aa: CSVEGTGEETQYF
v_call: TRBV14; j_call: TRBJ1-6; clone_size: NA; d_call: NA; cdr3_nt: TGTGCCAGCAGCCAAGCTTTTGGGAATTCACCCCTCCACTTT; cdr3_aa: CASSQAFGNSPLHF
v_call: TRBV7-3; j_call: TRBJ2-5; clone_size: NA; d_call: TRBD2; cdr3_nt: TGTGCCAGCAGCTTAGGGTCCCGGACTAGCGGCCAAGAGACCCAGTACTTC; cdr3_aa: CASSLGSRTSGQETQYF
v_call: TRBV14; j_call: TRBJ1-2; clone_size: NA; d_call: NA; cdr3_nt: TGTGCCAGCAGCCACGGACAAAACTATGGCTACACCTTC; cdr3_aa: CASSHGQNYGYTF
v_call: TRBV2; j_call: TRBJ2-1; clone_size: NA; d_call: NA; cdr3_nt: TGTGCCAGCAGAGAGGACCCGGGGAATGAGCAGTTCTTC; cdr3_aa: CASREDPGNEQFF
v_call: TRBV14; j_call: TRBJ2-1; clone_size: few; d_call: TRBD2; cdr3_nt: TGTGCCAGCAGCCAAGATCGGGGGACTAGCGGAAACAATGAGCAGTTCTTC; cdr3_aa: CASSQDRGTSGNNEQFF
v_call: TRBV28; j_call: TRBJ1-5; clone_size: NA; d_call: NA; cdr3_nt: TGTGCCAGCAATTACGGCAATCAGCCCCAGCATTTT; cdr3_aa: CASNYGNQPQHF
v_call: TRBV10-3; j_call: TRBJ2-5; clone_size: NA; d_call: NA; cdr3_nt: TGTGCCATCAGTGATCTAGAGGCGCAAGAGACCCAGTACTTC; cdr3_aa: CAISDLEAQETQYF
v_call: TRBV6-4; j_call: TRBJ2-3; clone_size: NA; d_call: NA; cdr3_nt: TGTGCCAGCAGTGACCGGAAGGGCGGGGGCCCCACAGATACGCAGTATTTT; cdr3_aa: CASSDRKGGGPTDTQYF
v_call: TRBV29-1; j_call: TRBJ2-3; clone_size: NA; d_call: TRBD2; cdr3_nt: TGCAGCGTAAAAGGAGCGGGAGGGTTGGATACGCAGTATTTT; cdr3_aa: CSVKGAGGLDTQYF
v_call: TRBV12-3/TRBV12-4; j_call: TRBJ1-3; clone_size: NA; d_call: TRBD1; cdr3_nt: TGTGCCAGCAGCACCGGACAGGCCCTCTCAACTGGAAACACCATATATTTT; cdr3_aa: CASSTGQALSTGNTIYF
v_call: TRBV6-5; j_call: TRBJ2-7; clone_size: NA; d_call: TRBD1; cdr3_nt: TGTGCCAGCAGTTACTCGACGATCAGACAGGGGAACGAGCAGTACTTC; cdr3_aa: CASSYSTIRQGNEQYF
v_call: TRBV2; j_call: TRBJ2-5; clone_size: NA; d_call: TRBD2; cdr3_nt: TGTGCCAGCAGTGAACTAGCGGGAGCCCAAGAGACCCAGTACTTC; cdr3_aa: CASSELAGAQETQYF
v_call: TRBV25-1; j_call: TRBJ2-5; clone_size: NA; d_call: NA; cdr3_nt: TGTGCCAGCAGTGGACAGTACAATGAGCAGTACTTC; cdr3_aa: CASSGQYNEQYF
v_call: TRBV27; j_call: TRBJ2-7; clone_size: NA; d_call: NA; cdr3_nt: TGTGCCAGCAGTCTTGGAGTAGGGGTCGAGCAGTACTTC; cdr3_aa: CASSLGVGVEQYF
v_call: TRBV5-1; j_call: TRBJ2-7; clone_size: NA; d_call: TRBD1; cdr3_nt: TGCGCCAGCAGCGTGACAGGGGTCAGCTCCTACGAGCAGTACTTC; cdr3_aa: CASSVTGVSSYEQYF